This T cell receptor beta chain was observed in a study of cytomegalovirus exposure and HLA in healthy donors. The CDR3 is made up of 14 amino acids. Germline lookup yields CDR1 SEHNR and CDR2 FQNEAQ (reference sequence). The V gene lost 3 bases and the J gene lost 2 bases, with 11 bases spanning the gap. In the case of this clone: Antigen: not known.

Overall study findings and caveats: While the bulk of TCR sequences proved rare, some public TCRs turned up in many donors. The listing of 160 or so TCR beta chains classed them as cytomegalovirus-associated.

While the first cohort had 600 to 800 subjects, the donors belonged to the separate validation cohort of roughly 120 subjects. Here immunoSEQ multiplex PCR was the method, and the copy in TCRdb shows in-frame clones only, minus some. The sample lists 250,000 to 350,000 clones, approximately 87% occurring once. The source is a woman in her late teens or twenties in good health and CMV-seronegative. The source material was PBMCs. The rearrangement uses TRBV7-9 and TRBJ2-7; no clear D gene. The CDR3 bases are TGTGCCAGCAGCTTCCAGATCAATGCCTACGAGCAGTACTTC. This codes for CASSFQINAYEQYF. The complete variable domain, with remaining parts taken from reference TRBV7-9 and TRBJ2-7, reads DTGVSQNPRHKITKRGQNVTFRCDPISEHNRLYWYRQTLGQGPEFLTYFQNEAQLEKSRLLSDRFSAERPKGSFSTLEIQRTEQGDSAMYLCASSFQINAYEQYFGPGTRLTVT.